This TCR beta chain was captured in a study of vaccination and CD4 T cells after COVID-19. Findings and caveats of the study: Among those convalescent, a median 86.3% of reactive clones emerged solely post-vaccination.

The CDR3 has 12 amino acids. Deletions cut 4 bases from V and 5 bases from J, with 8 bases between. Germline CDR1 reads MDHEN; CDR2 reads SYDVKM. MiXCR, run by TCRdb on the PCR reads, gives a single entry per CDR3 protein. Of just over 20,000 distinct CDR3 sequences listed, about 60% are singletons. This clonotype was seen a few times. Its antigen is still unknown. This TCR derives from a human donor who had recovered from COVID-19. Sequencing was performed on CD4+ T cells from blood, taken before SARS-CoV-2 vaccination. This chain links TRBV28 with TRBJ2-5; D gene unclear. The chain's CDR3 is CASSSPTETQYF. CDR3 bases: TGTGCCAGCAGTTCCCCAACCGAGACCCAGTACTTC.